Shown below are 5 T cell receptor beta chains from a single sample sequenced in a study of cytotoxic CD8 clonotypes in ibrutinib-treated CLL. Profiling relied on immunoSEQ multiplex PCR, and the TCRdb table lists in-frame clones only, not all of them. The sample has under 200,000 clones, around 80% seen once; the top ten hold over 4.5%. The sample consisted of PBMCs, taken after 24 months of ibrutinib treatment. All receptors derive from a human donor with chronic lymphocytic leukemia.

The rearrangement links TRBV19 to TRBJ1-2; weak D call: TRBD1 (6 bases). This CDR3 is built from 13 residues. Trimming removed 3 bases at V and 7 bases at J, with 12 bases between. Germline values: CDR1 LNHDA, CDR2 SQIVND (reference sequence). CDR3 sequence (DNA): TGTGCCAGTAGTATTGCCGGGGGCTTTGGCTACACCTTC. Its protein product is CASSIAGGFGYTF. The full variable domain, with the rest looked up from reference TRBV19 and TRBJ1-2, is DGGITQSPKYLFRKEGQNVTLSCEQNLNHDAMYWYRQDPGQGLRLIYYSQIVNDFQKGDIAEGYSVSREKKESFPLTVTSAQKNPTAFYLCASSIAGGFGYTFGSGTRLTVV.

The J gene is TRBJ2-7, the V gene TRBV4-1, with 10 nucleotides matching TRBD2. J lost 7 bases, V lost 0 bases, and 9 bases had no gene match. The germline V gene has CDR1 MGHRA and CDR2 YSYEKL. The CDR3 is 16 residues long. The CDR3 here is CASSQDEAGGRLEQYF. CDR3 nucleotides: TGCGCCAGCAGCCAAGACGAAGCGGGAGGGCGACTGGAGCAGTACTTC.

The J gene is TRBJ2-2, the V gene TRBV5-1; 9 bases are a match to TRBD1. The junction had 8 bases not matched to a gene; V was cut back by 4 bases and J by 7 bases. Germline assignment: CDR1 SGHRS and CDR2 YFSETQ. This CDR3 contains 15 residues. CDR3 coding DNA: TGCGCCAGCAGCGGGGACAGGGCTGGAATCGGGGAGCTGTTTTTT. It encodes CASSGDRAGIGELFF.

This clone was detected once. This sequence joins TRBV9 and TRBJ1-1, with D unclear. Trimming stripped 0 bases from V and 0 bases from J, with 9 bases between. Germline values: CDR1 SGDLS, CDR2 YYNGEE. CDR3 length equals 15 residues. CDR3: CASSVGAGMNTEAFF. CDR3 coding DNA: TGTGCCAGCAGCGTAGGCGCGGGAATGAACACTGAAGCTTTCTTT.

CDR3 nucleotides: TGTGCCAGCTCACCACCTGAGGGCAGGAACACCATATATTTT. Protein: CASSPPEGRNTIYF. The J gene is TRBJ1-3, the V gene TRBV18; D is uncertain. The CDR3 has 14 amino acids. From germline, CDR1 is KGHSH and CDR2 LQKENI. Between the trimmed V and J ends, which lost 0 bases and 7 bases, there was a span of 10 bases.